This passage covers 5 T cell receptor beta chains from one sample sequenced in a study of shared clonotypes between healthy human individuals. Naive CD8 cells were CD45RO-negative, positively selected for CCR7, excluding terminally differentiated effector memory CD45RA+ cells. Profiled with immunoSEQ multiplex PCR; TCRdb holds only in-frame clones, not every one. Among some 800,000 clones listed, 80% to 95% were seen once. The specimen sequenced was naive CD8+ T cells sorted from blood. These TCRs come from a man aged 25-40 years in good health.

The genes are TRBV9 and TRBJ2-7; 10 bases fit TRBD2. The CDR3 extends over 16 amino acids. The ends lost 0 bases at V and 4 bases at J; junction bases unmatched: 7. Germline CDR1 is SGDLS and CDR2 is YYNGEE. DNA for the CDR3: TGTGCCAGCAGCGTAGGGGGAACTAGCGGGATTTACGAGCAGTACTTC. Protein product: CASSVGGTSGIYEQYF.

The chain links TRBV6-6 to TRBJ2-7, with D hard to call. Germline V gene data show CDR1 as MNHNY and CDR2 as SVGAGI (reference sequence). CDR3 size: 14 residues. V was shortened by 2 bases and J by 2 bases, with 10 bases between the two germline ends. DNA for the CDR3: TGTGCCAGCAGTTACGTTAGCAGTACCTACGAGCAGTACTTC. This gives the protein CASSYVSSTYEQYF.

The chain combines TRBV7-9 with TRBJ2-2; D is unclear. Per germline, CDR1 SEHNR and CDR2 FQNEAQ (reference sequence). The CDR3 length is 13 residues. Trimming removed 5 bases at V and 4 bases at J, with 8 bases between. The CDR3 DNA sequence: TGTGCCAGCAGCAACCCGGTCACCGGGGAGCTGTTTTTT. This translates into CASSNPVTGELFF.

The rearrangement uses TRBV5-1 and TRBJ2-1, with a weak D call TRBD1 (7 bases). The CDR3 covers 13 residues. CDR1 SGHRS and CDR2 YFSETQ come from the germline V gene. Trimming removed 2 bases at V and 6 bases at J, with 9 bases between. The CDR3 region has the DNA TGCGCCAGCAGCTTCAGGGGGGTCAATGAGCAGTTCTTC. Translated: CASSFRGVNEQFF. The full variable domain, rest sourced from reference TRBV5-1 and TRBJ2-1, is KAGVTQTPRYLIKTRGQQVTLSCSPISGHRSVSWYQQTPGQGLQFLFEYFSETQRNKGNFPGRFSGRQFSNSRSEMNVSTLELGDSALYLCASSFRGVNEQFFGPGTRLTVL.

In its sample, this clone was seen a few times. This sequence joins TRBV7-2 and TRBJ1-5; possibly TRBD1 for D (5 bases). Germline CDR1 is SGHTA and CDR2 is FQGNSA. CDR3 length: 14 residues. V lost 4 bases and J lost 5, with 12 bases in between. The CDR3 DNA is TGTGCCAGCAGCTGGGGGACGGTTTATCAGCCCCAGCATTTT. Its translation is CASSWGTVYQPQHF. Filled out from reference TRBV7-2 and TRBJ1-5, the complete variable domain reads GAGVSQSPSNKVTEKGKDVELRCDPISGHTALYWYRQSLGQGLEFLIYFQGNSAPDKSGLPSDRFSAERTGGSVSTLTIQRTQQEDSAVYLCASSWGTVYQPQHFGDGTRLSIL.